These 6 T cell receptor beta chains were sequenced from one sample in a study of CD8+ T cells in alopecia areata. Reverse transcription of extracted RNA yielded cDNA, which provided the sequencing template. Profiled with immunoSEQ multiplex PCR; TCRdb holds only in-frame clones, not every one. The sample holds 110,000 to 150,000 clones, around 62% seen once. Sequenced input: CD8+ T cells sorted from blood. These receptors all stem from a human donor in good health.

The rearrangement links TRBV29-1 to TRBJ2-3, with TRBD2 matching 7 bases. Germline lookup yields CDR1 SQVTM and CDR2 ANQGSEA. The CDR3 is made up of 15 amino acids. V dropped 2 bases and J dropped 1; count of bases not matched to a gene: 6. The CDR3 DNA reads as TGCAGCGTTGAACTGGCTAGCGGCCGCACAGATACGCAGTATTTT. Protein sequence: CSVELASGRTDTQYF.

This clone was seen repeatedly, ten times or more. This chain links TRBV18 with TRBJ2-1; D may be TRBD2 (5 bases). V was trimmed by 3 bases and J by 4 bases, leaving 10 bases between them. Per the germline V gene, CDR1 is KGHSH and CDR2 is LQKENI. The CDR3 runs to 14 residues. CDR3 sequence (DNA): TGTGCCAGCTCACCCCAGGAGGATTACAATGAGCAGTTCTTC. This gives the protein CASSPQEDYNEQFF. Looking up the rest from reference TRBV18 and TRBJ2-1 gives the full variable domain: NAGVMQNPRHLVRRRGQEARLRCSPMKGHSHVYWYRQLPEEGLKFMVYLQKENIIDESGMPKERFSAEFPKEGPSILRIQQVVRGDSAAYFCASSPQEDYNEQFFGPGTRLTVL.

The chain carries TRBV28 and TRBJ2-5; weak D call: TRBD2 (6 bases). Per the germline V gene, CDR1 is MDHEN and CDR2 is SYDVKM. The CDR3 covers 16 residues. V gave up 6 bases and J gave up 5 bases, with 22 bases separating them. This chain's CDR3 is CASSPLGTGERETQYF. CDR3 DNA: TGTGCCAGCAGCCCCCTAGGGACGGGGGAGCGGGAGACCCAGTACTTC.

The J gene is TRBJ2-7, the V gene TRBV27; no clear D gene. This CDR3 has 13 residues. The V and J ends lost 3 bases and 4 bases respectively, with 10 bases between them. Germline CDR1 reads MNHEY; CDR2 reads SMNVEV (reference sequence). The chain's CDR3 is CASSLAGRYEQYF. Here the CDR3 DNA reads TGTGCCAGCAGTTTGGCAGGAAGGTACGAGCAGTACTTC.

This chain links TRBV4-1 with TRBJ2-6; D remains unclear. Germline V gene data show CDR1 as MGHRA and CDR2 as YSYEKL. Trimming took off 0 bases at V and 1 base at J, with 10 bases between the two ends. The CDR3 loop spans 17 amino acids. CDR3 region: CASSQDLLASGANVLTF. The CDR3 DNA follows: TGCGCCAGCAGCCAAGATCTTCTGGCGTCTGGGGCCAACGTCCTGACTTTC.

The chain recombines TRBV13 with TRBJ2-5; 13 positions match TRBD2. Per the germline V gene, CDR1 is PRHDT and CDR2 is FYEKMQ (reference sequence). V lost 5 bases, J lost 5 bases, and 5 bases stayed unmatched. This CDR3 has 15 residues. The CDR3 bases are TGTGCCAGCAGCAGACGGACTAGCGGGAGTGAGACCCAGTACTTC. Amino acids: CASSRRTSGSETQYF.